These 25 T cell receptor beta chains share one sample of origin, sequenced in a study of CD8 T cells in ankylosing spondylitis. General study points: One TCR beta motif, made up of seven to nine highly homologous variants, appeared characteristic of ankylosing spondylitis blood.

TCRdb reprocessed the 5' RACE reads with MiXCR, giving one entry per CDR3 protein. The table has some 840,000 distinct CDR3 sequences, roughly 12% seen once. These receptors have no identified antigens. The material sequenced was blood, either unsorted or a sorted T cell fraction (not recorded which). The source of these receptors is a male donor with ankylosing spondylitis.

This clonotype showed up many times. The chain combines TRBV6-2 or TRBV6-3 with TRBJ2-7; maybe TRBD1 (5 bases). V shed 6 bases and J shed 0 bases, with 18 bases lying between them. The CDR3 contains 16 residues. Looked up from germline, CDR1 is MNHEY and CDR2 is SVGEGT. CDR3 region: CASRARDSPVSYEQYF. CDR3 nucleotides: TGTGCCAGCAGAGCCAGAGACAGTCCCGTCTCCTACGAGCAGTACTTC.

The chain carries TRBV29-1 and TRBJ2-7; TRBD2 matches 9 bases. The ends lost 4 bases at V and 3 bases at J; junction bases unmatched: 19. CDR3 length: 18 amino acids. In germline, CDR1 is SQVTM, CDR2 ANQGSEA. CDR3 in DNA: TGCAGCGTTGCCCATCGTGGGGTAGCGGGAGTTTTATTCTACGAGCAGTACTTC. Its protein product is CSVAHRGVAGVLFYEQYF.

The V and J genes are TRBV6-2 or TRBV6-3 and TRBJ1-1; D possibly corresponds to TRBD1 (6 bases). CDR3 size: 16 residues. CDR1 MNHEY and CDR2 SVGEGT come from the germline V gene. Trimming took 5 bases from V and 1 from J, leaving 17 bases between them. CDR3 loop: CASSDPGHPANTEAFF. DNA of the CDR3: TGTGCCAGCAGTGACCCGGGACATCCGGCGAACACTGAAGCTTTCTTT.

This chain joins TRBV20-1 and TRBJ2-1, with 7 bases lining up with TRBD2. The germline V gene has CDR1 DFQATT and CDR2 SNEGSKA (reference sequence). Germline trimming cut 5 bases from V and 0 bases from J; bases unmatched to any gene: 7. This CDR3 is built from 15 residues. The CDR3 sequence is CSAPSGASSYNEQFF. CDR3 in DNA: TGCAGTGCTCCTAGCGGTGCAAGCTCCTACAATGAGCAGTTCTTC.

This chain joins TRBV7-2 and TRBJ2-1, with 11 nucleotides matching TRBD2. Germline V CDR1 and CDR2: SGHTA, FQGNSA. The J segment lost 8 bases and the V segment lost 0 bases, leaving 6 bases of the junction unmatched. The CDR3 contains 16 residues. The chain's CDR3 is CASSLALTSGMDEQFF. CDR3 DNA: TGTGCCAGCAGCTTAGCGCTGACTAGCGGGATGGATGAGCAGTTCTTC.

The chain couples TRBV12-3 or TRBV12-4 to TRBJ2-1, with D possibly TRBD2 on 6 matching bases. V gave up 0 bases and J gave up 9 bases, with 18 bases separating them. The CDR3 contains 16 residues. Here the CDR3 DNA reads TGTGCCAGCAGTTTAGCACGGGACTGGCAAATAGGTGAGCAGTTCTTC. This gives the protein CASSLARDWQIGEQFF.

Ten or more counts support this clonotype. The rearrangement joins TRBV20-1 to TRBJ1-2; D ambiguous. There are 13 residues in the CDR3. Germline V gene lookup returns CDR1 DFQATT and CDR2 SNEGSKA (reference sequence). Between the trimmed V and J ends, which lost 6 bases and 4 bases, there was a span of 15 bases. CDR3 in amino acids: CSAQNSALYGYTF. Written as DNA, the CDR3 is TGCAGTGCCCAAAATTCGGCTCTCTATGGCTACACCTTC.

The chain joins TRBV5-5 to TRBJ1-5; D is unclear. Germline loops: CDR1 SGHKS, CDR2 YYEKEE (reference sequence). Trimming took off 0 bases at V and 5 bases at J, with 6 bases between the two ends. This CDR3 is 13 amino acids long. As DNA, the CDR3 is TGTGCCAGCAGCTTGGCCCCTGATCAGCCCCAGCATTTT. Translating it yields CASSLAPDQPQHF.

The genes are TRBV12-3 or TRBV12-4 and TRBJ1-1, with TRBD1 as a possible D gene (5 bases). This CDR3 is 13 amino acids long. Trimming cost V 6 bases and J 7 bases, with 15 bases left between them. The CDR3 here is CASRMTATHEAFF. CDR3 DNA: TGTGCCAGCAGGATGACAGCAACACATGAAGCTTTCTTT.

V and J are TRBV9 and TRBJ2-3; TRBD1 might be the D (5 bases). This CDR3 comprises 15 residues. Germline assignment: CDR1 SGDLS and CDR2 YYNGEE. The V end lost 0 bases, the J end lost 7 bases, and 15 bases lay between the germline ends. The CDR3 protein is CASSVEAHPGYTQYF. DNA of the CDR3: TGTGCCAGCAGCGTAGAGGCACACCCAGGGTATACGCAGTATTTT.

The chain uses TRBV5-6 and TRBJ2-7, with D tentatively TRBD1 (6 bases). The CDR3 has 15 residues. Trimming removed 3 bases from V and 3 bases from J, with 16 bases in between. The germline V gene has CDR1 SGHDT and CDR2 YYEEEE. The CDR3 nucleotides read TGTGCCAGCAGCTGGGTGGTGGGACAACGCTACGAGCAGTACTTC. Residues: CASSWVVGQRYEQYF.

V is TRBV7-3 and J is TRBJ2-2; TRBD2 agrees at 10 bases. Looked up from germline, CDR1 is SGHTA and CDR2 is FQGTGA. V gave up 0 bases and J gave up 1 base; unmatched junction bases: 5. The CDR3 covers 18 residues. DNA for the CDR3: TGTGCCAGCAGCTTAACGCCCCTAGCGGGGGTGAACACCGGGGAGCTGTTTTTT. Translation: CASSLTPLAGVNTGELFF.

This clonotype has only a few counts. This rearrangement joins TRBV7-2 to TRBJ2-5; D uncertain. The CDR3 covers 14 residues. In germline, CDR1 is SGHTA, CDR2 FQGNSA. V shed 2 bases and J shed 0 bases, with 7 bases lying between them. The DNA of the CDR3 is TGTGCCAGCAGCTTATACCGGGACCAAGAGACCCAGTACTTC. Residues: CASSLYRDQETQYF.

This clonotype showed up many times. The chain couples TRBV20-1 to TRBJ2-3; D might be TRBD2 (5 bases). CDR3 length: 13 residues. V gave up 3 bases and J gave up 0 bases, with 7 bases separating them. The germline V gene has CDR1 DFQATT and CDR2 SNEGSKA (reference sequence). This chain's CDR3 is CSASSVSTDTQYF. The CDR3 coding sequence is TGCAGTGCTAGTAGCGTAAGCACAGATACGCAGTATTTT.

V gene TRBV7-9 combines with J gene TRBJ1-2, with a weak D call TRBD1 (6 bases). The CDR3 has 13 residues. Looked up from germline, CDR1 is SEHNR and CDR2 is FQNEAQ (reference sequence). V was cut by 1 base and J by 7 bases, with 10 bases left in between. The CDR3 region is CASSLVGGPGYTF. The CDR3, as DNA: TGTGCCAGCAGCTTAGTTGGGGGGCCTGGCTACACCTTC.

This clonotype was counted ten times or more. This chain joins TRBV7-2 and TRBJ2-2, with a tentative D call TRBD1 (6 bases). Trimming pared 5 bases from V and 2 bases from J, leaving 9 bases between. The CDR3 length is 14 residues. The germline gives CDR1 SGHTA, CDR2 FQGNSA. CDR3 coding DNA: TGTGCCAGCAGCCAGGGACAAAACACCGGGGAGCTGTTTTTT. Its translation is CASSQGQNTGELFF. Full variable domain (outside the CDR3, taken from reference TRBV7-2 and TRBJ2-2): GAGVSQSPSNKVTEKGKDVELRCDPISGHTALYWYRQSLGQGLEFLIYFQGNSAPDKSGLPSDRFSAERTGGSVSTLTIQRTQQEDSAVYLCASSQGQNTGELFFGEGSRLTVL.

The chain employs TRBV7-2 and TRBJ1-1; TRBD1 agrees at 7 bases. Germline V gives CDR1 SGHTA, CDR2 FQGNSA. This CDR3 has 13 residues. The J segment lost 8 bases and the V segment lost 5 bases, leaving 8 bases of the junction unmatched. In DNA form, the CDR3 reads TGTGCCAGCAGCCCGGGACAGAGGGGGGAAGCTTTCTTT. It codes for CASSPGQRGEAFF.

V is TRBV7-9 and J is TRBJ2-1; 12 positions match TRBD1. The junction had 4 bases not matched to a gene; V was cut back by 2 bases and J by 8 bases. The CDR3 loop spans 15 amino acids. Germline CDR1 SEHNR, CDR2 FQNEAQ (reference sequence). The CDR3 spells CASSLKGQGAYEQFF. CDR3 coding DNA: TGTGCCAGCAGCTTAAAGGGACAGGGGGCATATGAGCAGTTCTTC.

The chain has TRBV6-1 and TRBJ2-3; 13 nucleotides agree with TRBD2. This CDR3 comprises 16 residues. V shed 7 bases, J shed 2 bases, and the junction held 6 bases outside the gene matches. The germline CDR1 and CDR2 sequences are MNHNS and SASEGT. Here the CDR3 DNA reads TGTGCCAGCAACCCACTAGCGGGAGGGATCACAGATACGCAGTATTTT. The encoded protein is CASNPLAGGITDTQYF.

This clonotype was detected only a few times. The chain joins TRBV6-5 to TRBJ1-5, with D perhaps matching TRBD1 (5 bases). CDR1 and CDR2 from the germline V gene are MNHEY and SVGAGI. The germline V and J ends were trimmed by 0 bases and 8 bases, with 11 bases remaining between them. The CDR3 has 14 amino acids. Written as DNA, the CDR3 is TGTGCCAGCAGTTACTCGTTTCAGGGTGAGCCCCAGCATTTT. The encoded protein is CASSYSFQGEPQHF.

This clonotype was detected ten times or more. V usage is TRBV10-3 and J usage is TRBJ2-5, with D unclear. The CDR3 covers 15 residues. Trimming removed 6 bases at V and 4 bases at J, with 18 bases between. Per germline, CDR1 ENHRY and CDR2 SYGVKD. The chain's CDR3 is CAISPGPVSGETQYF. CDR3 nucleotide sequence: TGTGCCATCAGCCCTGGTCCCGTAAGTGGAGAGACCCAGTACTTC.

This clonotype appeared a few times. The rearrangement links TRBV15 to TRBJ2-2, with 9 bases lining up with TRBD1. CDR3 length equals 16 residues. Per germline, CDR1 LNHNV and CDR2 YYDKDF (reference sequence). Germline trimming cut 1 base from V and 3 bases from J; bases unmatched to any gene: 3. This CDR3 is CATSRAGQGYTGELFF. In DNA, the CDR3 is TGTGCCACCAGCAGAGCGGGACAGGGATACACCGGGGAGCTGTTTTTT.

This clonotype was observed a handful of times. The chain recombines TRBV5-1 with TRBJ1-6; D possibly corresponds to TRBD1 (6 bases). Trimming removed 6 bases at V and 1 base at J, with 8 bases between. The germline gives CDR1 SGHRS, CDR2 YFSETQ. The CDR3 sequence is 14 residues long. The CDR3 reads CASKGESYNSPLHF. CDR3 nucleotide sequence: TGCGCCAGCAAGGGGGAGTCCTATAATTCACCCCTCCACTTT.

This clonotype was seen a handful of times. DNA for the CDR3: TGCGCCAGCGCCCAGACAGCAGGGGCAGAGACCCAGTACTTC. Translated, it gives CASAQTAGAETQYF. The chain is built from TRBV5-1 and TRBJ2-5; TRBD1 might be the D (6 bases). V lost 7 bases and J lost 4, with 17 bases in between. Germline V gene lookup returns CDR1 SGHRS and CDR2 YFSETQ. The CDR3 loop spans 14 amino acids.

This clonotype was seen only a few times. This chain joins TRBV20-1 and TRBJ2-1; D is unclear. There are 12 residues in the CDR3. Germline CDR1 is DFQATT and CDR2 is SNEGSKA (reference sequence). The V end lost 6 bases, the J end lost 10 bases, and 16 bases lay between the germline ends. The CDR3 DNA reads as TGCAGTGCAAGCCGACCCCCCGGGGAGCAGTTCTTC. It is translated as CSASRPPGEQFF.